One sample yielded the 2 T cell receptor beta chains listed below, sequenced in a study of shared clonotypes between healthy human individuals (dated by TCRdb to 2018 to 2021). The library was produced with the immunoSEQ multiplex PCR assay. As stored in TCRdb, this immuneACCESS dataset retains in-frame rearrangements with V and J assigned. A fraction of the clones does not appear; measured against another copy, unresolved V genes explain less than half of the discrepancy, and the remainder lacks a known reason. The sample has over 1.4 million clones on record, 95% to 97% of them singletons. The leading ten clones occupy roughly 1.2% of the sample. Sequenced: naive CD4+ T cells sorted from blood. In the paper's terms, the cell subset or site label means: CD45RA+ positively selected. Receptors were obtained from a man aged 25-45 years in good health.

The J gene is TRBJ2-3, the V gene TRBV7-6, with 11 bases fitting TRBD2. After removal of 1 base from V and 3 bases from J, the junction contained 3 bases not matched to a gene. In germline, CDR1 is SGHVS, CDR2 FNYEAQ. CDR3 length: 16 amino acids. DNA of the CDR3: TGTGCCAGCAGCTTAGGTCGACTAGCGGGAACAGATACGCAGTATTTT. Its translation: CASSLGRLAGTDTQYF. The whole variable domain, filled in from reference TRBV7-6 and TRBJ2-3, reads GAGVSQSPRYKVTKRGQDVALRCDPISGHVSLYWYRQALGQGPEFLTYFNYEAQQDKSGLPNDRFSAERPEGSISTLTIQRTEQRDSAMYRCASSLGRLAGTDTQYFGPGTRLTVL.

The chain couples TRBV6-6 to TRBJ2-2, with D perhaps being TRBD1 or TRBD2 (5 bases each). The CDR3 runs to 15 residues. Germline V CDR1 and CDR2: MNHNY, SVGAGI (reference sequence). V lost 7 bases to trimming and J lost 2 bases, with 14 bases between them. For the CDR3, the DNA is TGTGCCAGCACCTTCGGGACGTTAAACACCGGGGAGCTGTTTTTT. Protein product: CASTFGTLNTGELFF.